Following are 21 T cell receptor beta chains from one sample sequenced in a study. From the 5' RACE reads, TCRdb called clonotypes with MiXCR, one entry per CDR3 protein. The sample includes about 6,200 distinct CDR3 sequences, 59% of them seen just once. The sequenced material came from tumor-infiltrating memory CD4+ T cells sorted from the breast tumor. Sample subset: memory CD4+ T cells, CD4+CD45RO+CD25-. The receptors derive from a female donor with breast cancer.

This clonotype was seen only a few times. The chain links TRBV20-1 to TRBJ2-1; 8 nucleotides agree with TRBD2. Trimming cost V 1 base and J 0 bases; bases outside gene matches: 5. The CDR3 runs to 16 residues. Germline lookup yields CDR1 DFQATT and CDR2 SNEGSKA (reference sequence). The CDR3: CSARVDSGASYNEQFF. In DNA form, the CDR3 reads TGCAGTGCTAGAGTTGATAGCGGGGCCTCCTACAATGAGCAGTTCTTC.

The chain employs TRBV6-1 and TRBJ1-3, with no clear D. The V gene lost 1 base and the J gene lost 0 bases, with 4 bases spanning the gap. This CDR3 region has 14 residues. Germline V lookup: CDR1 MNHNS, CDR2 SASEGT. CDR3 sequence (DNA): TGTGCCAGCAGTGAAGGCTTCTCTGGAAACACCATATATTTT. Its translation is CASSEGFSGNTIYF.

This clonotype is categorized as medium-sized. The rearrangement links TRBV20-1 to TRBJ2-7; D possibly corresponds to TRBD1 (5 bases). The CDR3 has 12 amino acids. In germline, CDR1 is DFQATT, CDR2 SNEGSKA (reference sequence). Trimming removed 4 bases from V and 6 bases from J, with 13 bases in between. As DNA, the CDR3 is TGCAGTGCTAAACAGGCAGCTAGCGAGCAGTACTTC. It encodes CSAKQAASEQYF.

Comments on this clonotype: A junction boundary mismatches the germline segment, possibly from a read error. The rearrangement uses TRBV7-9 and TRBJ2-7; the match to TRBD1 covers 7 bases. CDR1 SEHNR and CDR2 FQNEAQ come from the germline V gene (reference sequence). CDR3 length: 15 residues. The CDR3 sequence: CASSLGDSPSYEQYF. The CDR3 bases are TGTGCTAGCAGCTTAGGGGACAGCCCCTCCTACGAGCAGTACTTC.

V usage is TRBV6-1 and J usage is TRBJ2-7, with D possibly being TRBD2 (6 bases). V lost 4 bases to trimming and J lost 6 bases, with 13 bases between them. Germline CDR1 reads MNHNS; CDR2 reads SASEGT. This CDR3 has 13 amino acids. The DNA of the CDR3 is TGTGCCAGCAGTGGAAATCAAGCGGGCGAGCAGTACTTC. As protein: CASSGNQAGEQYF.

J is TRBJ2-3 and V is TRBV30, with a possible D match to TRBD1 (5 bases). Germline CDR1 and CDR2: GTSNPN and SVGIG (reference sequence). The CDR3 is made up of 14 amino acids. V was pared by 0 bases and J by 4 bases, with 11 bases between. CDR3 sequence: CAWSVLAGSDTQYF. CDR3 DNA sequence: TGTGCCTGGAGTGTATTAGCAGGGTCAGATACGCAGTATTTT. The whole variable domain, remainder taken from reference TRBV30 and TRBJ2-3, is SQTIHQWPATLVQPVGSPLSLECTVEGTSNPNLYWYRQAAGRGLQLLFYSVGIGQISSEVPQNLSASRPQDRQFILSSKKLLLSDSGFYLCAWSVLAGSDTQYFGPGTRLTVL.

The chain employs TRBV11-1 and TRBJ1-2; no firm D call. The CDR3 totals 12 residues. Trimming took off 8 bases at V and 3 bases at J, with 10 bases between the two ends. Germline CDR1 and CDR2: SGHAT and FQDESV (reference sequence). The CDR3 sequence: CASSDGDYGYTF. CDR3 nucleotides: TGTGCCAGCTCAGACGGAGACTATGGCTACACCTTC.

This clonotype was detected only a few times. The V gene is TRBV20-1, the J gene TRBJ2-1, with TRBD1 matching over 7 bases. Trimming removed 6 bases from V and 5 bases from J; junction bases left unmatched: 10. Germline CDR1 DFQATT, CDR2 SNEGSKA (reference sequence). The CDR3 runs to 14 residues. The CDR3 bases are TGCAGTGCGACTGCCGGGACAGCCAACAATGAGCAGTTCTTC. Residues: CSATAGTANNEQFF.

This clonotype has only a few counts. J is TRBJ2-3 and V is TRBV5-1; possible D gene TRBD2, 5 bases. The ends were cut back, 3 bases at V and 3 bases at J, with 14 bases in the middle. This CDR3 is built from 15 residues. The germline CDR1 and CDR2 sequences are SGHRS and YFSETQ. The CDR3 DNA follows: TGCGCCAGCAGCTCGGCGAACGGGATGACAGATACGCAGTATTTT. Its protein product is CASSSANGMTDTQYF.

This chain joins TRBV6-6 and TRBJ2-3; 13 nucleotides match TRBD2. Germline V gives CDR1 MNHNY, CDR2 SVGAGI (reference sequence). V was clipped by 5 bases and J by 6 bases; unmatched bases: 5. CDR3 length: 15 amino acids. The CDR3 nucleotides are TGTGCCAGCAGTCCGCAGACTAGCGGGGGGGATACGCAGTATTTT. It specifies CASSPQTSGGDTQYF.

This rearrangement joins TRBV28 to TRBJ1-6; weak D call: TRBD1 (5 bases). V was cut by 3 bases and J by 7 bases, with 22 bases left in between. The V gene's germline CDR1 is MDHEN and CDR2 SYDVKM. The CDR3 is made up of 18 amino acids. The CDR3 DNA reads as TGTGCCAGCAGTTTCGATCGCAATCAGGGACCGACAAATTCACCCCTCCACTTT. It encodes CASSFDRNQGPTNSPLHF.

V gene TRBV9 combines with J gene TRBJ2-1; D not certain. Trimming left V 0 bases short and J 12 bases short, with 7 bases between. This CDR3 is 11 amino acids long. Germline CDR1 and CDR2: SGDLS and YYNGEE. The chain's CDR3 is CASSVGTLQFF. For the CDR3, the DNA is TGTGCCAGCAGCGTAGGGACCCTGCAGTTCTTC.

Only one count was recorded for this clonotype. The V gene is TRBV20-1, the J gene TRBJ2-3; D ambiguous. From germline, CDR1 is DFQATT and CDR2 SNEGSKA (reference sequence). This CDR3 comprises 11 residues. The CDR3 nucleotides are TGCAGCTACTTTAGCACAGATACGCAGTATTTT. Protein: CSYFSTDTQYF.

The chain couples TRBV6-6 to TRBJ1-1; a weak D match, TRBD1 (5 bases). Looked up from germline, CDR1 is MNHNY and CDR2 is SVGAGI (reference sequence). This CDR3 contains 14 residues. With 5 bases removed from V and 0 bases from J, the gap between germline ends came to 10 bases. The DNA of the CDR3 is TGTGCCAGCAGTCACACAGGCGTGAACACTGAAGCTTTCTTT. As protein: CASSHTGVNTEAFF.

This clonotype occurred a few times. The J gene is TRBJ1-5, the V gene TRBV4-1; 7 bases are a match to TRBD1. Trimming took 4 bases from V and 6 from J; bases not matched to a gene: 12. The germline CDR1 and CDR2 sequences are MGHRA and YSYEKL. CDR3 length: 16 residues. CDR3 region: CASSLRGEGAAQPQHF. DNA for the CDR3: TGCGCCAGCAGCCTCCGAGGTGAGGGGGCCGCTCAGCCCCAGCATTTT.

V usage is TRBV20-1 and J usage is TRBJ2-3; 9 positions match TRBD2. V shed 3 bases, J shed 5 bases, and the junction held 9 bases outside the gene matches. Looked up from germline, CDR1 is DFQATT and CDR2 is SNEGSKA (reference sequence). This CDR3 has 15 amino acids. Here the CDR3 reads CSARDSGGLGDTQYF. In nucleotides, the CDR3 is TGCAGTGCTAGGGATAGCGGGGGACTAGGAGATACGCAGTATTTT.

The chain links TRBV20-1 to TRBJ2-7; no clear D gene. The germline V gene has CDR1 DFQATT and CDR2 SNEGSKA (reference sequence). This CDR3 has 10 amino acids. V lost 2 bases, J lost 5 bases, and 4 bases lay in between. CDR3 amino acids: CSARRDEQYF. Written as DNA, the CDR3 is TGCAGTGCTAGACGCGACGAGCAGTACTTC.

The CDR3 loop is CASSWMTSGRSNEQYF. The CDR3 nucleotides read TGTGCCAGCAGTTGGATGACTAGCGGGAGGTCCAACGAGCAGTACTTC. The rearrangement uses TRBV6-6 and TRBJ2-7, with 13 positions matching TRBD2. CDR1 MNHNY and CDR2 SVGAGI come from the germline V gene (reference sequence). V gave up 4 bases and J gave up 5 bases; unmatched junction bases: 8. The CDR3 is 16 amino acids.

V gene TRBV4-1 combines with J gene TRBJ2-2; 9 nucleotides align to TRBD2. After removal of 0 bases from V and 3 bases from J, the junction contained 5 bases not matched to a gene. The germline gives CDR1 MGHRA, CDR2 YSYEKL. The CDR3 loop spans 17 amino acids. Here the CDR3 reads CASSQDLRLADTGELFF. In DNA, the CDR3 is TGCGCCAGCAGCCAAGATCTACGACTAGCGGACACCGGGGAGCTGTTTTTT.

The chain's CDR3 is CATQTGTFGYTF. In DNA form, the CDR3 reads TGTGCCACCCAGACCGGGACTTTTGGCTACACCTTC. The V call is TRBV6-2 or TRBV6-3, the J call TRBJ1-2; possibly TRBD1 for D (5 bases). CDR1 and CDR2 (germline): MNHEY, SVGEGT. Trimming took 10 bases from V and 7 from J, leaving 16 bases between them. This CDR3 is 12 amino acids long.

In this sample, this clonotype turned up a few times. This chain joins TRBV9 and TRBJ2-3; D remains unclear. The CDR3 is made up of 15 amino acids. The V gene's germline CDR1 is SGDLS and CDR2 YYNGEE. V gave up 0 bases and J gave up 2 bases, with 10 bases separating them. CDR3 sequence: CASSVATSPTDTQYF. In DNA form, the CDR3 reads TGTGCCAGCAGCGTAGCTACAAGTCCCACAGATACGCAGTATTTT.